The source of this TCR beta chain is a study of CD8 T cells in ankylosing spondylitis. Study findings and constraints: The study looked at matched synovial fluid samples from ankylosing spondylitis patients. Disease-linked clones were reported to be significantly enriched there. Reactive arthritis synovial fluid and blood previously showed some of these motif variants. A motif of seven or eight highly homologous TCR beta variants was seen as apparently characteristic of ankylosing spondylitis blood.

V was clipped by 4 bases and J by 0 bases; unmatched bases: 9. Germline V gives CDR1 SGHRS, CDR2 YFSETQ. The CDR3 length is 16 residues. This clonotype was recorded at least ten times. No antigen is known for it. Quantitative molecular-barcoded 5'-RACE generated the TCR beta libraries. TCRdb re-derived calls from the 5' RACE reads in MiXCR, one entry per CDR3 protein. The data hold over 450,000 distinct CDR3 sequences, with roughly an eighth observed a single time. The chain couples TRBV5-1 to TRBJ1-2, with 7 nucleotides matching TRBD1. This clonotype originated in a male donor with ankylosing spondylitis. The sequenced sample was blood, either unsorted or a sorted T cell fraction (not recorded which). This CDR3 is CASSPQTGQANYGYTF. CDR3 nucleotide sequence: TGCGCCAGCAGCCCTCAGACAGGGCAGGCTAACTATGGCTACACCTTC.